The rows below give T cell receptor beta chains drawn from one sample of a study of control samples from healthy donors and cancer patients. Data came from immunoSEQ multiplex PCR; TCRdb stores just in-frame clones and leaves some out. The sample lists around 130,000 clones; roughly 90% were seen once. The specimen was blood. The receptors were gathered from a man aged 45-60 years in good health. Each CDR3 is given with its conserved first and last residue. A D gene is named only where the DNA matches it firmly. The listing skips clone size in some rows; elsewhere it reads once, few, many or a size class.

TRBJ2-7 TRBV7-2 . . TGTGCCAGCAGCGAGGACAACTCCTACGAGCAGTACTTC CASSEDNSYEQYF
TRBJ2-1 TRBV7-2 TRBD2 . TGTGCCAGCAGCCCGTCGGGACTAGCGGGGGGGCCGATTGAGCAGTTCTTC CASSPSGLAGGPIEQFF
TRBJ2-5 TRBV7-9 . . TGTGCCAGCAGCTTTGGGGGGCCGGGGCAAGAGACCCAGTACTTC CASSFGGPGQETQYF
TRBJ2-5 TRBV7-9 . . TGTGCCAGCAGCCCGGAGGGGGACCCGGGTCGAGGGGAGTACTTC CASSPEGDPGRGEYF
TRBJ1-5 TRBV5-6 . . TGTGCCAGCAGCTTGGAAGGGGATCGGCCCCAGCATTTT CASSLEGDRPQHF
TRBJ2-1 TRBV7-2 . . TGTGCCAGCAACATAGTTGGGGGACCCTCCTACAATGAGCAGTTCTTC CASNIVGGPSYNEQFF
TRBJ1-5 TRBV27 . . TGTGCCAGCAGCCTAGGGGTTAATCAGCCCCAGCATTTT CASSLGVNQPQHF
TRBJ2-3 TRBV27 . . TGTGCCAGCAGACCGGGGGCGATCCTCACAGATACGCAGTATTTT CASRPGAILTDTQYF
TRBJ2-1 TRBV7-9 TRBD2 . TGTGCCAGCAGCTTAGAACCGGGACTAGCGGCTAACAATGAGCAGTTCTTC CASSLEPGLAANNEQFF
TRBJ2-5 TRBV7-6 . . TGTGCCAGCAGCTTAGTACGGCGTCTAGCGAGAGAGACCCAGTACTTC CASSLVRRLARETQYF
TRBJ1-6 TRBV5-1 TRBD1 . TGCGCCAGCACCTCCCGGGACAGTAGAAATTCACCCCTCCACTTT CASTSRDSRNSPLHF
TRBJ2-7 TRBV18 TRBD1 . TGTGCCAGCTCACCAAGGACAGGGCCCTCCTACGAGCAGTACTTC CASSPRTGPSYEQYF
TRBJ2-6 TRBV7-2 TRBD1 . TGTGCCAGCAGCATTCCGGGACAGGGGGCGAACGGGGCCAACGTCCTGACTTTC CASSIPGQGANGANVLTF
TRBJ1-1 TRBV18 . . TGTGCCAGCTCACCGACCGCCGGGGACACTGAAGCTTTCTTT CASSPTAGDTEAFF
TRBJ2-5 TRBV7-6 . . TGTGCCAGCAGCCCCCAACTAGCCGAACAAGAGACCCAGTACTTC CASSPQLAEQETQYF
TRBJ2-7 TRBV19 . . TGTGCCAGTAGTGGGGCGCGGGGCGAGCAGTACTTC CASSGARGEQYF
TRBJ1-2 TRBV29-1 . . TGCAGCGGATCACAGGGCATCGACTATGGCTACACCTTC CSGSQGIDYGYTF
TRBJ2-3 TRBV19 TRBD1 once TGTGCCAGTACTCAGGGGGTAACAGATACGCAGTATTTT CASTQGVTDTQYF
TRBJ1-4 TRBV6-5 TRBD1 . TGTGCCAGCAGTTACTTAGGACAGGAGGATGAAAAACTGTTTTTT CASSYLGQEDEKLFF
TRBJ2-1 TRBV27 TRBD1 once TGTGCCAGCAGTATCCTCCGGGGACAGGGCCCTGAGTCCCCAAGGCATGAGCAGTTCTTC CASSILRGQGPESPRHEQFF
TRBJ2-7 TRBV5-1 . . TGCGCCAGCAGCTTGGAAGGGCGATCCTACGAGCAGTACTTC CASSLEGRSYEQYF
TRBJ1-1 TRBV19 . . TGTGCCAGTTCAGGCGGCATGAACACTGAAGCTTTCTTT CASSGGMNTEAFF
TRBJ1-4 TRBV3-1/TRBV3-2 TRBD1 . TGTGCCAGCAGCCAAGCACGGACAGGTTTGGCAACTAATGAAAAACTGTTTTTT CASSQARTGLATNEKLFF
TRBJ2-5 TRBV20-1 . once TGCAGTGCTTCCGACAGGACTAACTTC CSASDRTNF
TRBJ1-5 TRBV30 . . TGTGCCTGGAGTGTAAGCCCTGGTCAGCCCCAGCATTTT CAWSVSPGQPQHF